This TCR beta chain was identified during a study of cytomegalovirus exposure and HLA in healthy donors (dated by TCRdb to about 2017). In the study overall: The 666 repertoires of the first cohort and the 95 to 150 validation repertoires were produced on the same platform, according to a later analysis. The study aimed to test whether cataloging public T cell receptors could reveal signatures of past pathogen exposure. Along with the approximately 700-subject first cohort, a separate validation cohort of around 110 different subjects was used. To predict cytomegalovirus infection status, the study combined high-throughput TCR immunosequencing, statistical association of individual TCRs with disease status, and machine learning. The investigation overall reported the following: The validation cohort had no HLA typing available for a later analysis, so co-occurrence within that cohort was assessed over all 120 or so repertoires. A later analysis found that TCRs clustered in the first cohort also tended to co-occur in the approximately 120 validation repertoires, with 94% of cluster scores above 0. Three of the identified cytomegalovirus-associated TCR beta chains were confirmed in vitro to be specific for cytomegalovirus antigens. The authors suggested that the approach could potentially be generalized to other disease states and immunological phenotypes. Most TCR sequences were observed very rarely across donors, whereas some public TCRs were present in many individuals. In the study, some 160 TCR beta chains were listed as associated with cytomegalovirus. The classifier was reported to diagnose cytomegalovirus status with high specificity and sensitivity in both the original cohort and the validation cohort.

CDR1 and CDR2 were assigned from the germline V gene as SGHRS and YFSETQ. V and J are truncated by 4 bases and 8 bases respectively, leaving an intervening sequence of 21 bases. From the cysteine through the phenylalanine, the CDR3 covers 15 amino acids. Left in the record is the CDR3 DNA by itself, 45 bases read in frame from the first base. To prepare the library, the immunoSEQ multiplex PCR assay was applied. The authors processed their data as follows. A statistical classification framework was developed to diagnose cytomegalovirus status using the catalog of TCR beta chain sequences. TCRdb limited this immuneACCESS table to in-frame rearrangements with V and J called. A share of clones is missing; checked studies link under half to unresolved V genes, and the rest is unexplained. V and J calls plus clone size are reproduced from that table; the DNA served to infer D and trimming. In this sample the table shows some 120,000 clones, about 88% of which occur a single time. Roughly 1.4% of the sample belongs to the ten largest clones.

About this clone itself: Its antigen has not been determined. No qualities accompany the bases; no much larger clone lies one base away.

The donors belonged to the validation cohort of about 120 subjects, which was separate from the roughly 670-subject first cohort. The sequence derives from a man aged 25 to 40 in good health and CMV-seronegative. Sequencing was performed on PBMCs. Recombination joined TRBV5-1 with TRBJ1-2, and possibly TRBD1, on 5 matching bases. The nucleotides are TGCGCCAGCAGCGTCGGCGGGGCGCGTTTTGCCGGCTACACCTTC. It codes for CASSVGGARFAGYTF.